Below are 11 T cell receptor beta chains sequenced from a single sample in a study of cytomegalovirus exposure and HLA in healthy donors. The study ran its PCR with 60 Vbeta and 13 Jbeta primers. The method was immunoSEQ multiplex PCR; TCRdb's version includes in-frame clones alone and lacks a portion of them. The sample consists of fewer than 100,000 clones, over 75% of them appearing once. Specimen: PBMCs. These receptors were collected from a male donor in good health and CMV-seropositive.

The rearrangement uses TRBV19 and TRBJ1-5; D gene unclear. Germline V gene data show CDR1 as LNHDA and CDR2 as SQIVND (reference sequence). The ends were cut back, 1 base at V and 4 bases at J, with 11 bases in the middle. The CDR3 sequence is 15 residues long. The CDR3 loop reads CASSIGPGMNQPQHF. The CDR3 bases are TGTGCCAGTAGTATAGGACCCGGGATGAATCAGCCCCAGCATTTT.

This clone was detected only a few times. The gene calls are TRBV10-3 and TRBJ2-5; D unclear. Germline V gene data show CDR1 as ENHRY and CDR2 as SYGVKD. The CDR3 is made up of 11 amino acids. Trimming took 10 bases from V and 5 from J, leaving 11 bases between them. CDR3 protein: CATEARETQYF. The DNA of the CDR3 is TGTGCCACCGAAGCGAGGGAGACCCAGTACTTC.

In its sample, this clone was seen many times. The chain recombines TRBV11-2 with TRBJ2-7, with D perhaps matching TRBD1 (5 bases). Germline-derived CDR1 and CDR2 are SGHAT and FQNNGV. The CDR3 extends over 14 amino acids. Trimming cost V 3 bases and J 6 bases, with 15 bases left between them. CDR3 protein: CASSFVSRAAEQYF. The CDR3 DNA reads as TGTGCCAGCAGCTTTGTGAGCAGGGCGGCCGAGCAGTACTTC.

V is TRBV5-1 and J is TRBJ2-1; D perhaps matches TRBD2 (6 bases). Trimming removed 0 bases at V and 5 bases at J, with 15 bases between. CDR1 is SGHRS, CDR2 YFSETQ, per germline. The CDR3 consists of 16 residues. Written as DNA, the CDR3 is TGCGCCAGCAGCTTGGATCCGGCGGGGCAGAACAATGAGCAGTTCTTC. Protein: CASSLDPAGQNNEQFF.

This chain uses TRBV10-3 with TRBJ2-1; the match to TRBD2 covers 7 bases. Germline-derived CDR1 and CDR2 are ENHRY and SYGVKD. This CDR3 has 15 residues. The V and J ends lost 4 bases and 4 bases, in that order; junction bases with no gene match: 7. CDR3 nucleotide sequence: TGTGCCATCAGTGGGAGTCAGCGGGATTACAATGAGCAGTTCTTC. The encoded protein is CAISGSQRDYNEQFF.

This clone has only one observation. This rearrangement joins TRBV2 to TRBJ2-3, with 9 nucleotides matching TRBD2. V lost 6 bases to trimming and J lost 0 bases; unmatched junction nucleotides: 19. The CDR3 contains 20 residues. Germline-derived CDR1 and CDR2 are SNHLY and FYNNEI. The CDR3 sequence: CASRGPAGTSLTSSTDTQYF. CDR3 DNA: TGTGCCAGCAGGGGCCCAGCCGGGACTAGCCTTACTTCTAGCACAGATACGCAGTATTTT. The full variable domain, with the rest looked up from reference TRBV2 and TRBJ2-3, is EPEVTQTPSHQVTQMGQEVILRCVPISNHLYFYWYRQILGQKVEFLVSFYNNEISEKSEIFDDQFSVERPDGSNFTLKIRSTKLEDSAMYFCASRGPAGTSLTSSTDTQYFGPGTRLTVL.

This chain joins TRBV25-1 and TRBJ1-4; D remains unclear. The CDR3 consists of 13 residues. Trimming cost V 7 bases and J 0 bases, with 6 bases left between them. The germline V gene has CDR1 MGHDK and CDR2 SYGVNS. CDR3 loop: CASKRTTNEKLFF. CDR3 sequence (DNA): TGTGCCAGCAAGCGAACAACTAATGAAAAACTGTTTTTT.

This clone was recorded a few times. This sequence joins TRBV19 and TRBJ1-2; the D gene is possibly TRBD1 (6 bases). This CDR3 is 15 amino acids long. Germline CDR1 reads LNHDA; CDR2 reads SQIVND (reference sequence). The V and J ends lost 0 bases and 1 base respectively, with 9 bases between them. The CDR3 spells CASSIDPGVNYGYTF. Written as DNA, the CDR3 is TGTGCCAGTAGTATAGACCCAGGGGTTAACTATGGCTACACCTTC.

The chain carries TRBV5-1 and TRBJ2-5; TRBD2 matches at 11 bases. With 0 bases clipped from V and 5 bases from J, the junction kept 6 bases outside the gene matches. The CDR3 runs to 16 residues. Germline V gene lookup returns CDR1 SGHRS and CDR2 YFSETQ. Here the CDR3 reads CASSLGTSGSVETQYF. The CDR3 DNA reads TGCGCCAGCAGCTTGGGCACTAGCGGGAGCGTGGAGACCCAGTACTTC.

In this sample, this clone turned up a few times. This chain uses TRBV6-5 with TRBJ2-2; D is possibly TRBD2 (6 bases). V was pared by 2 bases and J by 5 bases, with 15 bases between. This CDR3 is built from 16 residues. Germline V CDR1 and CDR2: MNHEY, SVGAGI. The CDR3 spells CASSYMQGGWTGELFF. DNA of the CDR3: TGTGCCAGCAGTTACATGCAGGGAGGTTGGACCGGGGAGCTGTTTTTT.

The chain carries TRBV19 and TRBJ1-5, with 7 bases aligning to TRBD1. Germline CDR1 LNHDA, CDR2 SQIVND (reference sequence). Trimming removed 6 bases from V and 3 bases from J; junction bases left unmatched: 14. This CDR3 contains 17 residues. The CDR3 DNA sequence: TGTGCCAGTAGCCGACAGGGATTGGAAGAGGACAATCAGCCCCAGCATTTT. Translating gives CASSRQGLEEDNQPQHF.